Each of the 23 T cell receptor beta chains below was sequenced from the same sample in a study of cytomegalovirus exposure and HLA in healthy donors. The PCR employed 60 Vbeta primers together with 13 Jbeta primers. Some clones are missing from TCRdb's copy, which holds only in-frame ones; the method was immunoSEQ multiplex PCR. Seen here are 100,000 to 150,000 clones, about two thirds observed once, and the top ten hold 2.6%. Material for sequencing was PBMCs. Every receptor here comes from a woman aged 55-75 years in good health and CMV-seropositive.

V usage is TRBV10-2 and J usage is TRBJ1-5, with a tentative D call TRBD1 (6 bases). Trimming cost V 6 bases and J 5 bases, with 17 bases left between them. The length of the CDR3 is 15 residues. Germline V lookup: CDR1 WSHSY, CDR2 SAAADI. The CDR3 DNA follows: TGCGCCAGCAGCGGGTGGGGGCAGGGCGATCAGCCCCAGCATTTT. This codes for CASSGWGQGDQPQHF.

The chain couples TRBV2 to TRBJ1-1, with D possibly being TRBD1 (5 bases). V was clipped by 6 bases and J by 6 bases, with 20 bases between them. Germline V lookup: CDR1 SNHLY, CDR2 FYNNEI. This CDR3 contains 15 residues. CDR3 residues: CASRWGITGTSEAFF. The CDR3 region has the DNA TGTGCCAGCAGGTGGGGAATAACCGGGACTTCTGAAGCTTTCTTT.

The gene calls are TRBV6-5 and TRBJ2-7; 7 bases align to TRBD1. V dropped 6 bases and J dropped 6; count of bases not matched to a gene: 8. The CDR3 covers 13 residues. Germline loops: CDR1 MNHEY, CDR2 SVGAGI. CDR3: CASSLLRDSEQYF. CDR3 in DNA: TGTGCCAGCAGCTTGCTAAGGGACAGCGAGCAGTACTTC.

As concerns this clone: Distinct nucleotide sequences in the sample also encode this CDR3. CDR3 coding DNA: TGTGCCAGCAGCGCTAGACAGGGAGCGGATGGCTACACCTTC. Translation gives CASSARQGADGYTF. This chain joins TRBV9 and TRBJ1-2; TRBD1 matches at 7 bases. CDR1 is SGDLS, CDR2 YYNGEE, per germline. J was trimmed by 6 bases and V by 3 bases; bases with no gene match: 8. The CDR3 is 14 residues long.

The CDR3 bases are TGTGCCAGCAGCGTAGGGGGGGGCGCAAATGAAAAACTGTTTTTT. Protein: CASSVGGGANEKLFF. V and J are TRBV9 and TRBJ1-4; D perhaps matches TRBD1 (6 bases). CDR1 SGDLS and CDR2 YYNGEE come from the germline V gene. The V end was cut by 0 bases, the J end by 5 bases, with 11 bases between. This CDR3 spans 15 amino acids.

The rearrangement uses TRBV6-6 and TRBJ1-3; 9 bases match TRBD1. The CDR3 has 13 residues. Germline V lookup: CDR1 MNHNY, CDR2 SVGAGI (reference sequence). J was trimmed by 4 bases and V by 5 bases; bases with no gene match: 0. CDR3 amino acids: CASSDRGGNTIYF. CDR3 nucleotide sequence: TGTGCCAGCAGTGACAGGGGGGGAAACACCATATATTTT.

The V and J genes are TRBV19 and TRBJ1-6; TRBD1 might be the D (6 bases). V shed 2 bases and J shed 7 bases, with 9 bases lying between them. Germline lookup yields CDR1 LNHDA and CDR2 SQIVND (reference sequence). This CDR3 is 14 amino acids long. CDR3: CASSILGQNSPLHF. The CDR3 nucleotides are TGTGCCAGTAGTATACTAGGACAGAATTCACCCCTCCACTTT.

This chain uses TRBV7-3 with TRBJ2-7, with 8 bases identical to TRBD1. Trimming removed 1 base from V and 3 bases from J; junction bases left unmatched: 2. The CDR3 totals 14 residues. The germline gives CDR1 SGHTA, CDR2 FQGTGA. CDR3 protein: CASSLMGQDYEQYF. The CDR3, as DNA: TGTGCCAGCAGCTTAATGGGACAGGACTACGAGCAGTACTTC.

The J gene is TRBJ1-5, the V gene TRBV6-1, with D maybe TRBD1 (6 bases). Germline V gene lookup returns CDR1 MNHNS and CDR2 SASEGT. The CDR3 runs 16 residues. Trimming removed 4 bases from V and 1 base from J, with 14 bases in between. The CDR3 DNA follows: TGTGCCAGCAGTGGTCAGGGGCTTCTAAGCAATCAGCCCCAGCATTTT. Translation: CASSGQGLLSNQPQHF.

V usage is TRBV4-1 and J usage is TRBJ2-7; no firm D call. Looked up from germline, CDR1 is MGHRA and CDR2 is YSYEKL. Trimming removed 0 bases from V and 1 base from J, with 13 bases in between. CDR3 length: 16 residues. The CDR3 region is CASSQELRHASYEQYF. The CDR3, as DNA: TGCGCCAGCAGCCAAGAGCTGCGACACGCATCCTACGAGCAGTACTTC.

This clone was seen only once. The genes are TRBV6-5 and TRBJ2-2, with TRBD1 matching 9 bases. Germline V gene sequence: CDR1 MNHEY, CDR2 SVGAGI. J was trimmed by 3 bases and V by 6 bases; bases with no gene match: 5. This CDR3 is built from 15 residues. The chain's CDR3 is CASRGRQGDTGELFF. CDR3 coding DNA: TGTGCCAGCAGGGGACGACAGGGGGACACCGGGGAGCTGTTTTTT.

This clone was seen only once. The rearrangement uses TRBV4-1 and TRBJ2-3; 7 nucleotides agree with TRBD1. V lost 4 bases, J lost 0 bases, and 13 bases stayed unmatched. The CDR3 extends over 18 amino acids. Germline CDR1 and CDR2: MGHRA and YSYEKL. This CDR3 reads CASSLTGDSLVSTDTQYF. CDR3 DNA sequence: TGCGCCAGCAGCCTGACCGGGGACAGTCTAGTTAGCACAGATACGCAGTATTTT.

V and J are TRBV6-1 and TRBJ2-7; D is uncertain. The V gene lost 5 bases and the J gene lost 0 bases, with 14 bases spanning the gap. Germline values: CDR1 MNHNS, CDR2 SASEGT. The CDR3 has 15 amino acids. The chain's CDR3 is CASSIASEISYEQYF. CDR3 DNA: TGTGCCAGCAGTATCGCGTCGGAGATCTCCTACGAGCAGTACTTC.

The table lists this clone with a count of one. CDR3 nucleotides: TGTGCCAGCAGCTCGGGGGACAGGGGAACAGATACGCAGTATTTT. Encoded protein: CASSSGDRGTDTQYF. The chain employs TRBV7-9 and TRBJ2-3; TRBD1 matches at 10 bases. The V and J ends lost 4 bases and 3 bases, in that order; junction bases with no gene match: 4. The CDR3 extends over 15 amino acids. Germline values: CDR1 SEHNR, CDR2 FQNEAQ (reference sequence).

The V and J genes are TRBV5-1 and TRBJ2-4; a weak D match, TRBD1 (6 bases). The germline V gene has CDR1 SGHRS and CDR2 YFSETQ. V was shortened by 2 bases and J by 0 bases, with 9 bases between the two germline ends. CDR3 length: 15 residues. The CDR3 here is CASSLGQLAKNIQYF. The CDR3 DNA reads TGCGCCAGCAGCTTAGGACAGTTAGCCAAAAACATTCAGTACTTC.

The genes are TRBV6-5 and TRBJ2-6; TRBD2 might be the D (5 bases). The CDR3 is 16 residues long. Trimming took 2 bases from V and 2 from J, leaving 10 bases between them. Germline V gene lookup returns CDR1 MNHEY and CDR2 SVGAGI. Here the CDR3 DNA reads TGTGCCAGCAGTTACGGGGTCGGGACTGGGGCCAACGTCCTGACTTTC. Its translation: CASSYGVGTGANVLTF.

This sequence joins TRBV5-5 and TRBJ2-1, with D perhaps matching TRBD1 (5 bases). Trimming stripped 2 bases from V and 7 bases from J, with 10 bases between. There are 13 residues in the CDR3. Germline V gene sequence: CDR1 SGHKS, CDR2 YYEKEE (reference sequence). CDR3 in amino acids: CASSFQGMNEQFF. CDR3 bases: TGTGCCAGCAGCTTCCAGGGTATGAATGAGCAGTTCTTC.

The genes are TRBV5-4 and TRBJ1-1, with D perhaps TRBD1 (5 bases). The CDR3 totals 12 residues. Germline CDR1 and CDR2: SGHNT and YYREEE (reference sequence). The V end lost 3 bases, the J end lost 5 bases, and 8 bases lay between the germline ends. The CDR3 nucleotides read TGTGCCAGCAGCTGGGGGGGAACTGAAGCTTTCTTT. This sequence encodes CASSWGGTEAFF.

This chain uses TRBV6-5 with TRBJ2-1; TRBD1 aligns across 9 bases. Germline V gene sequence: CDR1 MNHEY, CDR2 SVGAGI. The J segment lost 5 bases and the V segment lost 4 bases, leaving 9 bases of the junction unmatched. This CDR3 region has 16 residues. Written as DNA, the CDR3 is TGTGCCAGCAGTTTGCCCGGGACAGGGAATCACAATGAGCAGTTCTTC. Its translation is CASSLPGTGNHNEQFF.

This chain uses TRBV7-9 with TRBJ2-1; D perhaps matches TRBD1 (6 bases). The CDR3 extends over 16 amino acids. The ends were cut back, 8 bases at V and 8 bases at J, with 25 bases in the middle. Looked up from germline, CDR1 is SEHNR and CDR2 is FQNEAQ (reference sequence). This chain's CDR3 is CASSHEGVTIGDEQFF. In DNA form, the CDR3 reads TGTGCCAGCTCCCACGAGGGGGTCACAATCGGGGATGAGCAGTTCTTC.

V is TRBV7-9 and J is TRBJ2-1; TRBD2 matches 13 bases. In germline, CDR1 is SEHNR, CDR2 FQNEAQ (reference sequence). The CDR3 consists of 16 residues. Losses at the gene ends were 5 bases for V and 4 bases for J; bases not matched to a gene: 5. This CDR3 reads CASSLGTSGVYNEQFF. In DNA form, the CDR3 reads TGTGCCAGCAGCCTGGGGACTAGCGGGGTTTACAATGAGCAGTTCTTC.

The chain has TRBV10-3 and TRBJ1-3; D perhaps matches TRBD1 (5 bases). The CDR3 spans 13 residues. Trimming shortened V by 4 bases and J by 4 bases, and 8 bases separated the two germline ends. Germline lookup yields CDR1 ENHRY and CDR2 SYGVKD. The CDR3 nucleotides are TGTGCCATCAGTGCCCGACAGGGAAACACCATATATTTT. Its protein product is CAISARQGNTIYF.

V and J are TRBV2 and TRBJ1-2; D remains ambiguous. The CDR3 consists of 13 residues. V gave up 2 bases and J gave up 1 base, with 5 bases separating them. Germline-derived CDR1 and CDR2 are SNHLY and FYNNEI. The CDR3 sequence: CASSENGNYGYTF. CDR3 nucleotides: TGTGCCAGCAGTGAAAACGGTAACTATGGCTACACCTTC.